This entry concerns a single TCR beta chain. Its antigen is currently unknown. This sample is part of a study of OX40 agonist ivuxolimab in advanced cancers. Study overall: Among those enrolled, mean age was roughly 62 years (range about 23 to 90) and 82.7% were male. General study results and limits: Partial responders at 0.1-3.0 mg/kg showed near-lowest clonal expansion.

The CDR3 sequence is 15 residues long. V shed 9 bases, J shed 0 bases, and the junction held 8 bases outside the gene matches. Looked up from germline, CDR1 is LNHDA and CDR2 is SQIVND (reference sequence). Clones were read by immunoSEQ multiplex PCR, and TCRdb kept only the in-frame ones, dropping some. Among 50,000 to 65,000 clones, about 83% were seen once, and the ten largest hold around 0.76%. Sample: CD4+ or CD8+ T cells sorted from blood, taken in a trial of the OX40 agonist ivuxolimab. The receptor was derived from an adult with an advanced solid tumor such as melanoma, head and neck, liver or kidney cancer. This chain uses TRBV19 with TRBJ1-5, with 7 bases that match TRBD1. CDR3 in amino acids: CASSKTGTSNQPQHF. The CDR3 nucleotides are TGTGCCAGCTCCAAGACAGGGACTAGCAATCAGCCCCAGCATTTT.